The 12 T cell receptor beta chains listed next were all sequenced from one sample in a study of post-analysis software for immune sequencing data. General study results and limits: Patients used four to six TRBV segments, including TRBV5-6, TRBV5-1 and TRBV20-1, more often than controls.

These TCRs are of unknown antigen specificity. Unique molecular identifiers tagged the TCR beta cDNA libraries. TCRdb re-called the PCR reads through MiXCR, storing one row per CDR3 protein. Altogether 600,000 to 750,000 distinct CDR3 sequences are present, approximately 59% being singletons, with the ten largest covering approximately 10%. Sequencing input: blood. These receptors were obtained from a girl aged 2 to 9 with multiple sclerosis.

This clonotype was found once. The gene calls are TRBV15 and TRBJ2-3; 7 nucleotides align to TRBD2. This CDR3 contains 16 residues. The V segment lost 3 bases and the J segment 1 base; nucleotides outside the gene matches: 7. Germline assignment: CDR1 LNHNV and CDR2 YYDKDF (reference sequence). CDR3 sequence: CATSRAPAGGTDTQYF. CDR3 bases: TGTGCCACCAGCAGGGCCCCTGCGGGGGGCACAGATACGCAGTATTTT. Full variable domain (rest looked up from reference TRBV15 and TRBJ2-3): DAMVIQNPRYQVTQFGKPVTLSCSQTLNHNVMYWYQQKSSQAPKLLFHYYDKDFNNEADTPDNFQSRRPNTSFCFLDIRSPGLGDTAMYLCATSRAPAGGTDTQYFGPGTRLTVL.

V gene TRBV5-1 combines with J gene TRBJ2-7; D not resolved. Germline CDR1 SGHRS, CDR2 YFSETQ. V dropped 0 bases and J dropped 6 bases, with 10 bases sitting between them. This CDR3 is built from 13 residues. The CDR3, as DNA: TGCGCCAGCAGCTTGGGACGATGGGGCGAGCAGTACTTC. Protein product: CASSLGRWGEQYF.

This CDR3 reads CAISELGNEQYF. Written as DNA, the CDR3 is TGTGCCATCAGTGAATTAGGCAATGAGCAGTACTTC. V gene TRBV10-3 combines with J gene TRBJ2-1; D uncertain. The J call may be incorrect, as the DNA end agrees better with TRBJ2-7. The germline gives CDR1 ENHRY, CDR2 SYGVKD. The CDR3 has 12 residues.

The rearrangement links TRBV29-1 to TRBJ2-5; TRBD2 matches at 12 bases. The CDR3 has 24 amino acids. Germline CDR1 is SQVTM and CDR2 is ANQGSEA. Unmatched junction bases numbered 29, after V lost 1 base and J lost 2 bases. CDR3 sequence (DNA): TGCAGCGTTGAAGTGGGGGCTAGGGACAGCAGACTAGCGGGAGTTGTCGCCCCACAAGAGACCCAGTACTTC. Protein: CSVEVGARDSRLAGVVAPQETQYF.

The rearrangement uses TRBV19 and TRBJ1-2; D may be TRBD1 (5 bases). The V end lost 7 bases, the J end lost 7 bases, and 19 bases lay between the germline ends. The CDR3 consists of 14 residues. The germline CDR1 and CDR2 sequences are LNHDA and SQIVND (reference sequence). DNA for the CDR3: TGTGCCAGTACCGACGCGGGGACGGTCTTTGGCTACACCTTC. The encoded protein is CASTDAGTVFGYTF.

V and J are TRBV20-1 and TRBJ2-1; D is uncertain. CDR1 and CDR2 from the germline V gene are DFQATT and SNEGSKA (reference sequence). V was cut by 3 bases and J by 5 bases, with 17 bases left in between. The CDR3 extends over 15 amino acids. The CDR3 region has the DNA TGCAGTGCTAGGTCGGTCTCCCTCGCCGACAATGAGCAGTTCTTC. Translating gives CSARSVSLADNEQFF.

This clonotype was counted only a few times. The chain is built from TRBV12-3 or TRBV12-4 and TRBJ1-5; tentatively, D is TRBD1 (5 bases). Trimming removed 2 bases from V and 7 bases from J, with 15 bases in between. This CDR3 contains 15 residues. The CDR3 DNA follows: TGTGCCAGCAGTTTACTGAACCGGGGCGGGCAGCCCCAGCATTTT. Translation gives CASSLLNRGGQPQHF.

The CDR3 nucleotides are TGTGCCAGCAAATCAAGTCTGAGCTCCTACAATGAGCAGTTCTTC. This encodes CASKSSLSSYNEQFF. The rearrangement uses TRBV7-3 and TRBJ2-1, with unresolved D. V dropped 7 bases and J dropped 0 bases, with 13 bases sitting between them. The CDR3 is made up of 15 amino acids. Germline V gene sequence: CDR1 SGHTA, CDR2 FQGTGA.

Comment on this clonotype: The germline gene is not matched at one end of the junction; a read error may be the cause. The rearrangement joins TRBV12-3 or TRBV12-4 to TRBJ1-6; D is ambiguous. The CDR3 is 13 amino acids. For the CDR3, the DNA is TGTGCCAGCAGAAGGACGGAGAATTCGCCCCTCCACTTT. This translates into CASRRTENSPLHF.

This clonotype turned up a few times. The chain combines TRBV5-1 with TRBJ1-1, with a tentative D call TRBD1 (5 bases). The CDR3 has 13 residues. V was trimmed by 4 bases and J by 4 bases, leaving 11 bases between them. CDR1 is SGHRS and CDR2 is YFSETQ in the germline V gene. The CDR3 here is CASSPGQITEAFF. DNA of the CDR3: TGCGCCAGCAGCCCCGGACAAATCACTGAAGCTTTCTTT. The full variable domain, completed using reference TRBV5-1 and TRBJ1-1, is KAGVTQTPRYLIKTRGQQVTLSCSPISGHRSVSWYQQTPGQGLQFLFEYFSETQRNKGNFPGRFSGRQFSNSRSEMNVSTLELGDSALYLCASSPGQITEAFFGQGTRLTVV.

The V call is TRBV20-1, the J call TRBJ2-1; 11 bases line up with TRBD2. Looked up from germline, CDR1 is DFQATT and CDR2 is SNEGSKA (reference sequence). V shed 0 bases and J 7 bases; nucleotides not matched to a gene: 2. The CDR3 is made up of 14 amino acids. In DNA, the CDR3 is TGCAGTGCTAGAGAGACTAGCGGGATGAATGAGCAGTTCTTC. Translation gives CSARETSGMNEQFF.

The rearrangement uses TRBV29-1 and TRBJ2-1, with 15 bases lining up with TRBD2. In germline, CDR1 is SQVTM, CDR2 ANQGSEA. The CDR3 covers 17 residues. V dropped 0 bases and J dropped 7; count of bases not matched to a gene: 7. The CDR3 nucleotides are TGCAGCGTTGAAGATCTTTTTGGGACTAGCGGGAGGAATGAGCAGTTCTTC. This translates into CSVEDLFGTSGRNEQFF.